This passage covers 5 T cell receptor beta chains from one sample sequenced in a study of blood T cell repertoires in COVID-19. Repertoires were generated with immunoSEQ multiplex PCR, while TCRdb's copy carries only in-frame clones and drops some. The sample yields more than 150,000 clones, around four fifths seen once. Sequencing was performed on PBMCs or T cells enriched from blood (not recorded which). These receptors all stem from a man aged 35 to 55 who had recovered from COVID-19.

The chain is built from TRBV3-1 (or the pseudogene TRBV3-2) and TRBJ1-6, with 7 bases matching TRBD1. Germline CDR1 reads LGHDT; CDR2 reads YNNKEL (reference sequence). The CDR3 totals 15 residues. Trimming took 0 bases from V and 9 from J; bases not matched to a gene: 5. CDR3 loop: CASSQDDRAASPLHF. CDR3 sequence (DNA): TGTGCCAGCAGCCAAGATGACAGGGCGGCTTCACCCCTCCACTTT.

V is TRBV28 and J is TRBJ2-5; D is possibly TRBD2 (6 bases). Between the trimmed V and J ends, which lost 5 bases and 1 base, there was a span of 11 bases. The CDR3 contains 14 residues. The germline gives CDR1 MDHEN, CDR2 SYDVKM. The CDR3 protein is CASSRLAVQETQYF. In DNA form, the CDR3 reads TGTGCCAGCAGTCGCTTAGCGGTCCAAGAGACCCAGTACTTC.

This clone was counted once. CDR3 bases: TGTGCCAGCAGCCATTACACTGAAGCTTTCTTT. This codes for CASSHYTEAFF. This chain links TRBV12-3 or TRBV12-4 with TRBJ1-1; D is unresolved. V was pared by 6 bases and J by 3 bases, with 5 bases between. The CDR3 spans 11 residues.

The J gene is TRBJ2-7, the V gene TRBV28, with 7 bases lining up with TRBD2. The trim removed 5 bases at V and 3 bases at J, leaving 16 bases unmatched. The CDR3 extends over 17 amino acids. Germline lookup yields CDR1 MDHEN and CDR2 SYDVKM. The CDR3 DNA sequence: TGTGCCAGCAGTCCTTCCCCCGGGCTAGCGGAGAACTACGAGCAGTACTTC. Protein sequence: CASSPSPGLAENYEQYF.

The chain combines TRBV7-2 with TRBJ2-4, with 8 bases aligning to TRBD2. CDR1 and CDR2 (germline): SGHTA, FQGNSA. The CDR3 is made up of 14 amino acids. The V segment lost 5 bases and the J segment 3 bases; nucleotides outside the gene matches: 3. The CDR3 here is CASSPGGGKNIQYF. CDR3 DNA sequence: TGTGCCAGCAGCCCGGGAGGGGGCAAAAACATTCAGTACTTC. Together with reference TRBV7-2 and TRBJ2-4, the CDR3 gives the full variable domain: GAGVSQSPSNKVTEKGKDVELRCDPISGHTALYWYRQSLGQGLEFLIYFQGNSAPDKSGLPSDRFSAERTGGSVSTLTIQRTQQEDSAVYLCASSPGGGKNIQYFGAGTRLSVL.